Shown below are 9 T cell receptor beta chains from a single sample sequenced in a study of blood T cell repertoires in COVID-19. TCRdb's table, derived via immunoSEQ multiplex PCR, lists solely in-frame clones and lacks some. This sample yields 60,000 to 80,000 clones, of which 65% to 90% are seen a single time; 23% belongs to the top ten. The sequencing input was peripheral blood. These receptor sequences come from a man aged 45-60 years with acute or convalescent COVID-19.

The chain joins TRBV7-8 to TRBJ1-1; TRBD1 matches at 8 bases. CDR1 is SGHVS, CDR2 FQNEAQ, per germline. J lost 0 bases, V lost 3 bases, and 12 bases had no gene match. The CDR3 has 18 residues. CDR3 nucleotides: TGTGCCAGCAGCTTTTTACAGGGGGATTTGAGAATGAACACTGAAGCTTTCTTT. Translated, it gives CASSFLQGDLRMNTEAFF.

The gene calls are TRBV2 and TRBJ2-2, with TRBD2 matching over 12 bases. CDR1 is SNHLY, CDR2 FYNNEI, per germline. Trimming at V came to 6 bases and at J to 6 bases, leaving 8 bases not matched to a gene. The CDR3 consists of 16 residues. The CDR3 region is CASRELAGGSAGELFF. As DNA, the CDR3 is TGTGCCAGCAGAGAACTAGCGGGGGGATCGGCCGGGGAGCTGTTTTTT.

This clone was counted a single time. In the same sample, other DNA sequences code for this CDR3. This rearrangement joins TRBV27 to TRBJ2-7, with D tentatively TRBD2 (6 bases). Deletions cut 2 bases from V and 2 bases from J, with 7 bases between. The CDR3 is 13 residues long. Germline CDR1 and CDR2: MNHEY and SMNVEV (reference sequence). Here the CDR3 reads CASSLGLTYEQYF. The CDR3, as DNA: TGTGCCAGCAGTTTAGGACTAACCTACGAGCAGTACTTC.

The CDR3 protein is CASSLFRGGELFF. The CDR3 region has the DNA TGTGCCAGCAGCTTATTCCGGGGCGGGGAGCTGTTTTTT. V gene TRBV7-3 combines with J gene TRBJ2-2, with D possibly matching TRBD2 (5 bases). Germline CDR1 and CDR2: SGHTA and FQGTGA. CDR3 size: 13 residues. Deletions cut 2 bases from V and 7 bases from J, with 8 bases between.

This chain links TRBV9 with TRBJ1-5, with no clear D. Per germline, CDR1 SGDLS and CDR2 YYNGEE. The germline V and J ends were trimmed by 4 bases and 3 bases, with 11 bases remaining between them. The length of the CDR3 is 14 residues. CDR3 residues: CASSSMGDNQPQHF. The CDR3 DNA is TGTGCCAGCAGCTCTATGGGCGACAATCAGCCCCAGCATTTT.

The chain joins TRBV5-4 to TRBJ2-3; TRBD2 matches at 9 bases. CDR1 and CDR2 from the germline V gene are SGHNT and YYREEE (reference sequence). V gave up 0 bases and J gave up 4 bases; unmatched junction bases: 6. This CDR3 has 16 residues. The CDR3 sequence is CASSLAIGGGADTQYF. The CDR3 region has the DNA TGTGCCAGCAGCTTGGCCATAGGCGGGGGGGCAGATACGCAGTATTTT.

To note about this clone: The junction departs from the called germline gene at one end, perhaps through a read error. CDR3: CASSLARGGTQYF. CDR3 DNA: TGTGCCAGCAGCCTAGCCAGGGGTGGTACGCAGTATTTT. The rearrangement joins TRBV7-8 to TRBJ2-3, with D possibly being TRBD1 (6 bases). Germline CDR1 SGHVS, CDR2 FQNEAQ. The length of the CDR3 is 13 residues.

The chain has TRBV6-6 and TRBJ1-6; 7 bases are a match to TRBD1. Per the germline V gene, CDR1 is MNHNY and CDR2 is SVGAGI (reference sequence). J lost 7 bases, V lost 5 bases, and 17 bases had no gene match. The length of the CDR3 is 18 residues. CDR3 sequence reads: CASSLNIYTGTENSPLHF. As DNA, the CDR3 is TGTGCCAGCAGTCTCAACATCTATACCGGGACAGAAAATTCACCCCTCCACTTT.

This clone was found many times. The rearrangement joins TRBV5-1 to TRBJ2-7; D not certain. The CDR3 consists of 13 residues. Germline V gene data show CDR1 as SGHRS and CDR2 as YFSETQ. V lost 0 bases and J lost 3, with 7 bases in between. CDR3 DNA: TGCGCCAGCAGCTTGGACCAGAACTACGAGCAGTACTTC. Translating gives CASSLDQNYEQYF.